What follows are 3 T cell receptor beta chains derived from one specimen sequenced in a study of OX40 agonist ivuxolimab in advanced cancers. Some clones are missing from TCRdb's copy, which holds only in-frame ones; the method was immunoSEQ multiplex PCR. The data show fewer than 50,000 clones, with approximately 91% seen just once and less than 20% held by the top ten. The input for sequencing was CD4+ or CD8+ T cells sorted from blood, taken in a trial of the OX40 agonist ivuxolimab. Source of these receptors: an adult with an advanced solid tumor such as melanoma, head and neck, liver or kidney cancer.

The chain links TRBV28 to TRBJ1-1; D unclear. Per germline, CDR1 MDHEN and CDR2 SYDVKM. This CDR3 spans 15 amino acids. The V gene lost 5 bases and the J gene lost 3 bases, with 16 bases spanning the gap. The CDR3, as DNA: TGTGCCAGCAGTCACTCCGGGTGGACGGACACTGAAGCTTTCTTT. Translating gives CASSHSGWTDTEAFF.

A single count supports this clone. J is TRBJ2-2 and V is TRBV9; no clear D gene. V was shortened by 0 bases and J by 1 base, with 10 bases between the two germline ends. The CDR3 has 16 amino acids. Germline assignment: CDR1 SGDLS and CDR2 YYNGEE. CDR3 DNA: TGTGCCAGCAGCGTAGTGGGAAACGGGAACACCGGGGAGCTGTTTTTT. This encodes CASSVVGNGNTGELFF.

The V call is TRBV9, the J call TRBJ1-2, with 7 bases that match TRBD1. Germline V gene data show CDR1 as SGDLS and CDR2 as YYNGEE. V trimming: 0 bases; J trimming: 6 bases; junction bases outside the gene matches: 8. This CDR3 is 15 amino acids long. CDR3 DNA: TGTGCCAGCAGCGTAGATCCAGGGGGAAGGAATGGCTACACCTTC. Translating it yields CASSVDPGGRNGYTF.